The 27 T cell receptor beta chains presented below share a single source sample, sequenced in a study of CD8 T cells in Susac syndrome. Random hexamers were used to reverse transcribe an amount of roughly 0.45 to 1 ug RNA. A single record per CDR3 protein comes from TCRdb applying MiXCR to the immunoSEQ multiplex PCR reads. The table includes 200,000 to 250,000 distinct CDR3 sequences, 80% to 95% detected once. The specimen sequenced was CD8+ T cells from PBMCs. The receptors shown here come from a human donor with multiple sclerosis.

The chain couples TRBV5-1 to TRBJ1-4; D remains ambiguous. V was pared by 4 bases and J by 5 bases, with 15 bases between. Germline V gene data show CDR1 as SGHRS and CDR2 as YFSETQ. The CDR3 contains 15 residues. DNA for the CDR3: TGCGCCAGCAGCCCATGGCAGGCCGTGAATGAAAAACTGTTTTTT. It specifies CASSPWQAVNEKLFF.

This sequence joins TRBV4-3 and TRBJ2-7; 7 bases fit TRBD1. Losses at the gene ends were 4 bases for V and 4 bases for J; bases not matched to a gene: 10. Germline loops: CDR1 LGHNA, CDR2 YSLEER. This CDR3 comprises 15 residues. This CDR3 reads CASSLDRETPYEQYF. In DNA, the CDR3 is TGCGCCAGCAGCCTAGACAGGGAAACACCTTACGAGCAGTACTTC.

The CDR3 DNA is TGTGCCACCCTCCCGCGCGGGAGGGCAGCTGAGCAGTTCTTC. This codes for CATLPRGRAAEQFF. The chain couples TRBV19 to TRBJ2-1, with TRBD2 identical over 9 bases. CDR3 length: 14 amino acids. The germline V gene has CDR1 LNHDA and CDR2 SQIVND (reference sequence). J was trimmed by 9 bases and V by 10 bases; bases with no gene match: 13.

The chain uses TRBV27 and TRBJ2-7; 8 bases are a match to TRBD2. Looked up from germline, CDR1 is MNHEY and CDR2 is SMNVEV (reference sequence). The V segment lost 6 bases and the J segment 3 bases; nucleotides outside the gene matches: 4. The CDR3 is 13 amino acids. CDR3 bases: TGTGCCAGCAGACTGACTAGCGACTACGAGCAGTACTTC. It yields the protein CASRLTSDYEQYF.

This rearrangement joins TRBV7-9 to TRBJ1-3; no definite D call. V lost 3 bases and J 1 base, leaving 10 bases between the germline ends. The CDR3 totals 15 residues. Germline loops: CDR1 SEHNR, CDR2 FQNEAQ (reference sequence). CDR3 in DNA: TGTGCCAGCAGCTTCGAGGGAGCTTCTGGAAACACCATATATTTT. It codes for CASSFEGASGNTIYF.

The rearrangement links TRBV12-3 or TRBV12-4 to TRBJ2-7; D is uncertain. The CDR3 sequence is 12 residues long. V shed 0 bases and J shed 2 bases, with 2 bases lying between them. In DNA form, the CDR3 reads TGTGCCAGCAGTTTAGCGGCCTACGAGCAGTACTTC. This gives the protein CASSLAAYEQYF.

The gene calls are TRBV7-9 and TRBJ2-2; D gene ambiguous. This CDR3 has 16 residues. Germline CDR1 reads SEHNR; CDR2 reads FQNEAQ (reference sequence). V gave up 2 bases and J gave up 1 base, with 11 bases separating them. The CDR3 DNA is TGTGCCAGCAGCTTACCCTTTATGGTGAACACCGGGGAGCTGTTTTTT. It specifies CASSLPFMVNTGELFF.

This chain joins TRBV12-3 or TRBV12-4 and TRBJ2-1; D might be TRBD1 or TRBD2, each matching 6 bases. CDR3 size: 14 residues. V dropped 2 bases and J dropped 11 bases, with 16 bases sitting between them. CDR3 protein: CASSLYEGGKQQFF. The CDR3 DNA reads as TGTGCCAGCAGTTTATATGAGGGGGGCAAACAGCAGTTCTTC.

The CDR3 bases are TGTGCCAGTACCCTAGCGGGGCTGGGCAATCAGCCCCAGCATTTT. Translating it yields CASTLAGLGNQPQHF. The chain employs TRBV19 and TRBJ1-5, with D possibly matching TRBD1 (5 bases). The CDR3 runs 15 residues. Germline V gene data show CDR1 as LNHDA and CDR2 as SQIVND (reference sequence). The V end was cut by 7 bases, the J end by 2 bases, with 15 bases between. The whole variable domain, filled in from reference TRBV19 and TRBJ1-5, reads DGGITQSPKYLFRKEGQNVTLSCEQNLNHDAMYWYRQDPGQGLRLIYYSQIVNDFQKGDIAEGYSVSREKKESFPLTVTSAQKNPTAFYLCASTLAGLGNQPQHFGDGTRLSIL.

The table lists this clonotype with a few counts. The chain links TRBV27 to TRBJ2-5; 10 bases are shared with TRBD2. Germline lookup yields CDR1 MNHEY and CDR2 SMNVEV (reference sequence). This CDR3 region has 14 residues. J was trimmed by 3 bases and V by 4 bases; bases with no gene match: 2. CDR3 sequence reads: CASSSTSGKETQYF. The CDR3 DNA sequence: TGTGCCAGCAGTTCAACTAGCGGGAAAGAGACCCAGTACTTC.

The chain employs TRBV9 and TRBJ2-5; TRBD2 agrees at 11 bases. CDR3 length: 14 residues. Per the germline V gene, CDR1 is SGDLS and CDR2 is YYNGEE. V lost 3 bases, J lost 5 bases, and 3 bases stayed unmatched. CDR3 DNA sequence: TGTGCCAGCAGCGAGACTAGCGGGGTGGAGACCCAGTACTTC. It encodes CASSETSGVETQYF.

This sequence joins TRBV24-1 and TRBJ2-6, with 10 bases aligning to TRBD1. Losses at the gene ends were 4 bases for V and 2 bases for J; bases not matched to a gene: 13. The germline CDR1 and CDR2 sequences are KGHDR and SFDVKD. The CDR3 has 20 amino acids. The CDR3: CATSETQAGTGVAGANVLTF. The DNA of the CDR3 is TGTGCCACCAGTGAAACACAAGCCGGGACAGGGGTGGCTGGGGCCAACGTCCTGACTTTC.

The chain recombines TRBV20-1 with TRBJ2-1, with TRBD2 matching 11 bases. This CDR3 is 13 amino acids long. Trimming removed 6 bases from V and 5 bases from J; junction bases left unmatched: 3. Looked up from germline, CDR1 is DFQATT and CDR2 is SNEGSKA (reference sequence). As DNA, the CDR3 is TGCAGTGCCGGGACTAGCGGAAACAATGAGCAGTTCTTC. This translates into CSAGTSGNNEQFF.

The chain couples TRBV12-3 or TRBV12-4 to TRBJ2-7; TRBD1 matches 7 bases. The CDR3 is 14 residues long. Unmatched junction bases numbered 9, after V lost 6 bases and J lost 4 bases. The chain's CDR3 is CASSFPGQRYEQYF. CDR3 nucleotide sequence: TGTGCCAGCAGCTTCCCGGGACAGAGGTACGAGCAGTACTTC.

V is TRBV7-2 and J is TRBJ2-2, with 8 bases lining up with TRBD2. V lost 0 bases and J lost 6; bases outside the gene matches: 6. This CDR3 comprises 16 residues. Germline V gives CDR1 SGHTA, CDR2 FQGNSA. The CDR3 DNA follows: TGTGCCAGCAGCTTAGCGTACGGGAGGGCCCCCGGGGAGCTGTTTTTT. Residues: CASSLAYGRAPGELFF.

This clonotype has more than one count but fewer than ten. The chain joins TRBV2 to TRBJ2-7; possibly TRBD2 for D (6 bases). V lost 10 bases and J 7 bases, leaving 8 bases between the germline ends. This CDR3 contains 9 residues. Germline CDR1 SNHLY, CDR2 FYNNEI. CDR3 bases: TGTGCCATTGGAGGGGAGCAGTACTTC. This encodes CAIGGEQYF.

The CDR3 sequence is CASRPSIPFQETQYF. The CDR3 DNA reads TGTGCCAGCCGGCCGTCAATCCCGTTTCAAGAGACCCAGTACTTC. The chain joins TRBV19 to TRBJ2-5; D is uncertain. The V and J ends lost 9 bases and 2 bases respectively, with 19 bases between them. The CDR3 contains 15 residues. The V gene's germline CDR1 is LNHDA and CDR2 SQIVND (reference sequence).

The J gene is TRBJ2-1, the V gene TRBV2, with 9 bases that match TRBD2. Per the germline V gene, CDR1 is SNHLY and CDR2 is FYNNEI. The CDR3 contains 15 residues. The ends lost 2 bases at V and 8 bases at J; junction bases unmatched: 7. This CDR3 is CASSELAGEADEQFF. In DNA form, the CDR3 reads TGTGCCAGCAGTGAATTAGCGGGAGAAGCAGATGAGCAGTTCTTC.

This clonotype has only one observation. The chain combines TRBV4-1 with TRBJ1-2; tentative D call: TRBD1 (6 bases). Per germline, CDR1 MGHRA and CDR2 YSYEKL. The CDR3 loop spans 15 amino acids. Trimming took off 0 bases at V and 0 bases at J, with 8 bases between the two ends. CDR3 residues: CASSQEGAANYGYTF. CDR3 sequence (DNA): TGCGCCAGCAGCCAAGAGGGGGCCGCTAACTATGGCTACACCTTC.

The CDR3 sequence is CASMGKEPSYEQYF. The CDR3 DNA sequence: TGTGCCAGCATGGGTAAAGAACCGTCCTACGAGCAGTACTTC. The chain links TRBV27 to TRBJ2-7; D is undetermined. The CDR3 extends over 14 amino acids. Trimming removed 7 bases at V and 1 base at J, with 14 bases between. The germline CDR1 and CDR2 sequences are MNHEY and SMNVEV (reference sequence).

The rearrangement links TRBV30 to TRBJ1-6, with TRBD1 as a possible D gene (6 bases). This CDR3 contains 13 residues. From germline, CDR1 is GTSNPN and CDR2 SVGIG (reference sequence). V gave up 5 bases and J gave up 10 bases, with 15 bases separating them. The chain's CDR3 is CAWAPGGGSPLHF. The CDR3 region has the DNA TGTGCCTGGGCCCCCGGCGGGGGCTCACCCCTCCACTTT.

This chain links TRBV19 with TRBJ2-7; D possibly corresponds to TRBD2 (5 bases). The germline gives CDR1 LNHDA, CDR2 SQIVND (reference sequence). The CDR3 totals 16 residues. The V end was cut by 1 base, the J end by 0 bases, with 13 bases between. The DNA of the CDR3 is TGTGCCAGTAGTATAGTAGCTCAAGCGGCCTCCTACGAGCAGTACTTC. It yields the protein CASSIVAQAASYEQYF.

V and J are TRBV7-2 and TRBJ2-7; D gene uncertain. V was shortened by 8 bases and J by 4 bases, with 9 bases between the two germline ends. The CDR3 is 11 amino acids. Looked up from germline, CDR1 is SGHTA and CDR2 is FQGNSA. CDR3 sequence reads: CASAKSYEQYF. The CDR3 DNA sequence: TGTGCCAGCGCGAAGTCATACGAGCAGTACTTC.

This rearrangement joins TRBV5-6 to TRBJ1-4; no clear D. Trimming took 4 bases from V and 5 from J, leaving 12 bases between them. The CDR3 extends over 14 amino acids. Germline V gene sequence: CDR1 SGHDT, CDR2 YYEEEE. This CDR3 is CASSVGRLNEKLFF. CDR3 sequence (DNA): TGTGCCAGCAGCGTGGGCAGACTAAATGAAAAACTGTTTTTT.

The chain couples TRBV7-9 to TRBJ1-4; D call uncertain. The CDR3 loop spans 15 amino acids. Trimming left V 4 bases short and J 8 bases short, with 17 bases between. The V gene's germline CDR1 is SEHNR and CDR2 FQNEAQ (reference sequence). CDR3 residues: CASSSRTQFPEKLFF. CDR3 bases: TGTGCCAGCAGCTCCCGCACCCAATTCCCCGAAAAACTGTTTTTT.

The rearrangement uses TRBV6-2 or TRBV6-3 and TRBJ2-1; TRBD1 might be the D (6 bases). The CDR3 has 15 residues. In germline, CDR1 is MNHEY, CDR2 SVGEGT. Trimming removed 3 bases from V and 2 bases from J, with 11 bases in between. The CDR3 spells CASSYMGQAYNEQFF. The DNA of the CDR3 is TGTGCCAGCAGTTATATGGGACAAGCCTACAATGAGCAGTTCTTC.

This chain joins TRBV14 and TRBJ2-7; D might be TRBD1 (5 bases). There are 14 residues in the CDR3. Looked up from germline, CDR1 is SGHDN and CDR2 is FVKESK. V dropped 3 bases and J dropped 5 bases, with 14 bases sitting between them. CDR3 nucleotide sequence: TGTGCCAGCAGCCAGTACAGGCCTGGGGACGAGCAGTACTTC. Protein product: CASSQYRPGDEQYF.